The 22 T cell receptor beta chains below all came from one sample that was sequenced in a study of post-analysis software for immune sequencing data. Their antigens remain unidentified. General study results and limits: The five TRBV segments detected at higher frequency in patients than in controls included TRBV5-6, TRBV5-1 and TRBV20-1.

The library was made from cDNA and included unique molecular identifiers. Via MiXCR, TCRdb re-called the PCR reads, giving one row per CDR3 protein. The profile shows hundreds of thousands of distinct CDR3 sequences, roughly 50% of them singletons. Sequenced material: blood. The receptors come from a girl aged 10 to 17 with multiple sclerosis.

This clonotype has more than one count but fewer than ten. This sequence joins TRBV2 and TRBJ2-1, with D possibly TRBD2 on 5 matching bases. The CDR3 sequence is 13 residues long. V was shortened by 5 bases and J by 7 bases, with 12 bases between the two germline ends. Per the germline V gene, CDR1 is SNHLY and CDR2 is FYNNEI. The CDR3 DNA is TGTGCCAGCAGTAATCTAGCCAAGAATGAGCAGTTCTTC. Amino acids: CASSNLAKNEQFF. The variable domain in full, with the rest retrieved from reference TRBV2 and TRBJ2-1, is EPEVTQTPSHQVTQMGQEVILRCVPISNHLYFYWYRQILGQKVEFLVSFYNNEISEKSEIFDDQFSVERPDGSNFTLKIRSTKLEDSAMYFCASSNLAKNEQFFGPGTRLTVL.

DNA of the CDR3: TGTGCCAGCAACTTGCTTCAGGGACAGCCTTACGAGCAGTACTTC. This gives the protein CASNLLQGQPYEQYF. The rearrangement uses TRBV7-3 and TRBJ2-7, with 7 bases lining up with TRBD1. Unmatched junction bases numbered 13, after V lost 7 bases and J lost 4 bases. This CDR3 has 15 residues. The germline gives CDR1 SGHTA, CDR2 FQGTGA.

There are a few counts of this clonotype. J is TRBJ2-1 and V is TRBV15; D is unclear. Germline V lookup: CDR1 LNHNV, CDR2 YYDKDF (reference sequence). The CDR3 contains 15 residues. The germline V and J ends were trimmed by 5 bases and 6 bases, with 17 bases remaining between them. DNA of the CDR3: TGTGCCACCAGCCGCAAGTTGGGCCAGGCCAATGAGCAGTTCTTC. The encoded protein is CATSRKLGQANEQFF.

With regard to this clonotype: One end of the junction varies from germline; a read error may be responsible. The chain joins TRBV20-1 to TRBJ2-5, with TRBD1 matching over 10 bases. The CDR3 contains 13 residues. In germline, CDR1 is DFQATT, CDR2 SNEGSKA (reference sequence). DNA of the CDR3: TGCAGTGCTGACGACAGGGGGCGGGAGATCCAGTACTTC. Translation: CSADDRGREIQYF.

The rearrangement links TRBV14 to TRBJ2-3; D is unresolved. The CDR3 sequence is 14 residues long. Germline V gene data show CDR1 as SGHDN and CDR2 as FVKESK. V lost 0 bases to trimming and J lost 4 bases, with 8 bases between them. In DNA form, the CDR3 reads TGTGCCAGCAGCCAAGATTACGGAGCAGATACGCAGTATTTT. Translated, it gives CASSQDYGADTQYF.

V usage is TRBV5-1 and J usage is TRBJ2-4, with 10 bases fitting TRBD1. The end of the DNA is better explained by TRBJ2-7, so the J call may be wrong. The CDR3 loop spans 15 amino acids. Germline-derived CDR1 and CDR2 are SGHRS and YFSETQ. The CDR3 reads CASSPGTGDSYEQYF. CDR3 DNA sequence: TGCGCCAGCAGCCCCGGGACAGGGGACTCCTACGAGCAGTACTTC.

This chain links TRBV4-2 with TRBJ2-1; D is possibly TRBD2 (6 bases). The germline gives CDR1 LGHNA, CDR2 YNFKEQ. Deletions cut 0 bases from V and 0 bases from J, with 9 bases between. The CDR3 has 16 residues. The DNA for the CDR3 is TGTGCCAGCAGCCAAGAACCCGGGGGCTCCTACAATGAGCAGTTCTTC. Translating gives CASSQEPGGSYNEQFF.

The chain combines TRBV7-2 with TRBJ1-1; TRBD1 matches 8 bases. CDR1 is SGHTA and CDR2 is FQGNSA in the germline V gene. CDR3 length: 14 residues. V trimming: 5 bases; J trimming: 4 bases; junction bases outside the gene matches: 6. As DNA, the CDR3 is TGTGCCAGCAGCCACACAGGGGGTCCCACTGAAGCTTTCTTT. Translating it yields CASSHTGGPTEAFF.

This rearrangement joins TRBV9 to TRBJ2-5, with TRBD1 matching over 8 bases. Germline CDR1 and CDR2: SGDLS and YYNGEE. The CDR3 covers 17 residues. V lost 0 bases, J lost 2 bases, and 9 bases stayed unmatched. This chain's CDR3 is CASSVATGQGSQETQYF. The CDR3, as DNA: TGTGCCAGCAGCGTAGCTACAGGACAGGGTTCGCAAGAGACCCAGTACTTC.

With respect to this clonotype: At one boundary the junction diverges from the germline segment, which might be a read error. The chain couples TRBV12-3 or TRBV12-4 to TRBJ2-6; D possibly uses TRBD1 or TRBD2 (5 bases each). This CDR3 comprises 19 residues. CDR3 sequence (DNA): TGTGCCAGCAGTTTAAACCTCGGAGGCAGTCACAATGGGGCCAACGTCCGGACTTTC. Its protein product is CASSLNLGGSHNGANVRTF.

The chain recombines TRBV20-1 with TRBJ2-1; a weak D match, TRBD1 (7 bases). This CDR3 comprises 15 residues. The V and J ends lost 6 bases and 7 bases respectively, with 22 bases between them. Germline V gives CDR1 DFQATT, CDR2 SNEGSKA (reference sequence). CDR3: CSAPVGGGGRNEQFF. CDR3 bases: TGCAGTGCCCCGGTTGGAGGGGGCGGAAGAAATGAGCAGTTCTTC.

The chain recombines TRBV20-1 with TRBJ2-4, with D maybe TRBD2 (7 bases). Gene TRBJ2-7 matches the end of the DNA better, so the J call may be wrong. Germline lookup yields CDR1 DFQATT and CDR2 SNEGSKA (reference sequence). There are 14 residues in the CDR3. CDR3 sequence (DNA): TGCAGTGCTAGAGAGCGGGGGCAAATCTACGAGCAGTACTTC. Its translation: CSARERGQIYEQYF.

The chain uses TRBV20-1 and TRBJ2-1, with 12 bases aligning to TRBD2. Germline V gene data show CDR1 as DFQATT and CDR2 as SNEGSKA (reference sequence). The V segment lost 1 base and the J segment 7 bases; nucleotides outside the gene matches: 8. The CDR3 extends over 16 amino acids. CDR3 DNA: TGCAGTGCTAGAGCCCCTAGCGGGGGGGCTAAAAATGAGCAGTTCTTC. It translates to CSARAPSGGAKNEQFF.

V and J are TRBV11-3 and TRBJ2-1; D might be TRBD2 (6 bases). This CDR3 region has 15 residues. Trimming left V 1 base short and J 6 bases short, with 13 bases between. Germline CDR1 is SGHNT and CDR2 is YENEEA. The CDR3 bases are TGTGCCAGCAGCTTAGGGTCCGGGAGCGGCAATGAGCAGTTCTTC. It encodes CASSLGSGSGNEQFF. The whole variable domain, filled in from reference TRBV11-3 and TRBJ2-1, reads EAGVVQSPRYKIIEKKQPVAFWCNPISGHNTLYWYLQNLGQGPELLIRYENEEAVDDSQLPKDRFSAERLKGVDSTLKIQPAELGDSAVYLCASSLGSGSGNEQFFGPGTRLTVL.

The V gene is TRBV4-1, the J gene TRBJ2-7; a possible D gene is TRBD1 (7 bases). This CDR3 comprises 15 residues. The germline gives CDR1 MGHRA, CDR2 YSYEKL. The V end was cut by 4 bases, the J end by 4 bases, with 17 bases between. CDR3 sequence reads: CASSRSRGDLYEQYF. In DNA, the CDR3 is TGCGCCAGCAGCCGGTCCAGGGGGGACTTGTACGAGCAGTACTTC.

This CDR3 reads CASRMQGGRQETQYF. The DNA of the CDR3 is TGTGCCAGCAGAATGCAGGGAGGCAGGCAAGAGACCCAGTACTTC. The J gene is TRBJ2-5, the V gene TRBV7-9, with D perhaps matching TRBD2 (6 bases). Germline V lookup: CDR1 SEHNR, CDR2 FQNEAQ (reference sequence). Trimming stripped 6 bases from V and 2 bases from J, with 16 bases between. There are 15 residues in the CDR3.

This clonotype was observed a few times. The V and J genes are TRBV6-5 and TRBJ2-7, with TRBD1 identical over 8 bases. The CDR3 covers 15 residues. Trimming cost V 2 bases and J 3 bases; bases outside gene matches: 6. The germline CDR1 and CDR2 sequences are MNHEY and SVGAGI. The CDR3 sequence: CASSYRTGLGYEQYF. The CDR3 DNA reads as TGTGCCAGCAGTTACAGGACAGGGTTGGGCTACGAGCAGTACTTC.

This clonotype was seen a few times. The gene calls are TRBV29-1 and TRBJ1-2; D gene unclear. Trimming shortened V by 4 bases and J by 8 bases, and 11 bases separated the two germline ends. The germline CDR1 and CDR2 sequences are SQVTM and ANQGSEA. The CDR3 covers 11 residues. The DNA for the CDR3 is TGCAGCGTTGTTGACCCGGAGGGCTACACCTTC. It specifies CSVVDPEGYTF.

J is TRBJ2-7 and V is TRBV3-1, with TRBD1 as a possible D gene (6 bases). V was shortened by 3 bases and J by 3 bases, with 9 bases between the two germline ends. Germline V gene lookup returns CDR1 LGHDT and CDR2 YNNKEL (reference sequence). This CDR3 comprises 13 residues. CDR3 protein: CASSHVQGYEQYF. In nucleotides, the CDR3 is TGTGCCAGCAGCCATGTACAGGGCTACGAGCAGTACTTC.

This chain links TRBV20-1 with TRBJ2-5; D is possibly TRBD1 (6 bases). Germline CDR1 reads DFQATT; CDR2 reads SNEGSKA (reference sequence). This CDR3 region has 13 residues. V lost 2 bases and J lost 4, with 11 bases in between. The CDR3 DNA sequence: TGCAGTGCTAGAACCGGACAGAGAGAGACCCAGTACTTC. It specifies CSARTGQRETQYF.

This clonotype was detected a few times. This rearrangement joins TRBV5-5 to TRBJ2-1; 8 bases align to TRBD2. This CDR3 comprises 16 residues. Germline lookup yields CDR1 SGHKS and CDR2 YYEKEE (reference sequence). V was pared by 0 bases and J by 8 bases, with 10 bases of the junction left unmatched. The CDR3 protein is CASSLGRGAGGHEQFF. The DNA for the CDR3 is TGTGCCAGCAGCTTGGGGCGGGGGGCGGGAGGACATGAGCAGTTCTTC.

The chain joins TRBV20-1 to TRBJ2-7; TRBD2 matches at 13 bases. This CDR3 contains 15 residues. Germline CDR1 DFQATT, CDR2 SNEGSKA (reference sequence). The V gene end was trimmed by 0 bases and the J gene end by 4 bases; junction bases not matched to a gene: 3. CDR3 nucleotide sequence: TGCAGTGCTAGAGAAACTAGCGGGAGGGCGTACGAGCAGTACTTC. This gives the protein CSARETSGRAYEQYF.